The clone carrying this TCR beta chain came up a few times. The assay was immunoSEQ multiplex PCR, and TCRdb's table has in-frame clones only and misses some. The sample has 250,000 to 300,000 clones, over 80% seen once. This entry belongs to a study of blood T cell repertoires in COVID-19. Overall study: Sources were T cells, B-cell-depleted T cells, or PBMCs; the material itself was cDNA or gDNA.

Per germline, CDR1 MDHEN and CDR2 SYDVKM. CDR3 size: 12 residues. With 7 bases removed from V and 4 bases from J, the gap between germline ends came to 8 bases. Sequenced sample: peripheral blood. The TCR was taken from a man in his 60s who had recovered from COVID-19. This chain connects TRBV28 to TRBJ1-5; D remains unclear. This CDR3 is CASNDWNQPQHF. CDR3 bases: TGTGCCAGCAACGACTGGAATCAGCCCCAGCATTTT.